Presented here are 3 T cell receptor beta chains from one specimen sequenced in a study of T cell repertoires in cytomegalovirus infection. TCRdb re-called the reads through MiXCR, storing one row per CDR3 protein. The sample records under 50,000 distinct CDR3 sequences, roughly 22% being singletons. The antigens for these receptors are not known. Sequences were obtained from PBMCs, sequenced either directly or after in vitro stimulation (not recorded which). The receptors were gathered from a human donor in good health (CMV status not recorded). Some clones in this sample may be carry-over from other donors' samples.

V usage is TRBV12-3 or TRBV12-4 and J usage is TRBJ2-3; 8 positions match TRBD1. With V trimmed by 5 bases and J by 5 bases, 9 bases remained unmatched. This CDR3 has 15 amino acids. The CDR3: CASSLGTGWVDTQYF. CDR3 bases: TGTGCCAGCAGTCTTGGGACAGGATGGGTAGATACGCAGTATTTT.

The rearrangement joins TRBV6-5 to TRBJ2-7; D may be TRBD1 (6 bases). The CDR3 runs 12 residues. Germline V gene data show CDR1 as MNHEY and CDR2 as SVGAGI. The germline V and J ends were trimmed by 5 bases and 2 bases, with 7 bases remaining between them. In DNA form, the CDR3 reads TGTGCCAGCAGTACAGGGACCTACGAGCAGTACTTC. It encodes CASSTGTYEQYF.

This clonotype turned up a few times. J is TRBJ2-7 and V is TRBV12-3 or TRBV12-4, with 7 positions matching TRBD1. This CDR3 comprises 13 residues. J gave up 6 bases and V 4 bases, and 6 bases lay outside the gene matches. The CDR3, as DNA: TGTGCCAGCAGTTCAAGAAACAGGGGCGAGCAGTACTTC. Its protein product is CASSSRNRGEQYF.